These 6 T cell receptor beta chains were sequenced from one sample in a study of cytomegalovirus exposure and HLA in healthy donors. The PCR contained 60 Vbeta and 13 Jbeta primers. Generated by immunoSEQ multiplex PCR, the TCRdb table keeps only in-frame clones and is missing some. The top ten hold around 3.4% of the sample, which has about 82,000 clones, 60% to 80% seen once. Sequencing was performed on PBMCs. These receptor sequences come from a man aged 50 to 59 in good health and CMV-seronegative.

The gene calls are TRBV11-2 and TRBJ2-5; 8 nucleotides agree with TRBD2. The CDR3 covers 16 residues. Germline CDR1 SGHAT, CDR2 FQNNGV. Trimming took 4 bases from V and 5 from J; bases not matched to a gene: 12. The CDR3, as DNA: TGTGCCAGCAGCTCAGTTAAGCGGGGGAATAGGGAGACCCAGTACTTC. Translated: CASSSVKRGNRETQYF.

The chain carries TRBV18 and TRBJ1-2; D gene unclear. Germline-derived CDR1 and CDR2 are KGHSH and LQKENI. Trimming removed 3 bases at V and 7 bases at J, with 9 bases between. This CDR3 has 12 amino acids. The CDR3 protein is CASSPGWPGYTF. Here the CDR3 DNA reads TGTGCCAGCTCACCCGGGTGGCCTGGCTACACCTTC. The full variable domain, completed using reference TRBV18 and TRBJ1-2, is NAGVMQNPRHLVRRRGQEARLRCSPMKGHSHVYWYRQLPEEGLKFMVYLQKENIIDESGMPKERFSAEFPKEGPSILRIQQVVRGDSAAYFCASSPGWPGYTFGSGTRLTVV.

The V gene is TRBV7-2, the J gene TRBJ1-2; 8 nucleotides align to TRBD1. CDR1 is SGHTA, CDR2 FQGNSA, per germline. The CDR3 loop spans 15 amino acids. J lost 4 bases, V lost 1 base, and 5 bases had no gene match. CDR3 nucleotide sequence: TGTGCCAGCAGCTTAGACCAACAGGGGGTCTATGGCTACACCTTC. The encoded protein is CASSLDQQGVYGYTF.

This clone was picked up one time. The chain recombines TRBV11-2 with TRBJ2-2; 7 bases map to TRBD1. V trimming: 5 bases; J trimming: 6 bases; junction bases outside the gene matches: 3. Per germline, CDR1 SGHAT and CDR2 FQNNGV. The CDR3 spans 13 residues. The CDR3 sequence is CASSRTGSGELFF. The CDR3 region has the DNA TGTGCCAGCAGCCGGACAGGCTCCGGGGAGCTGTTTTTT.

To note about this clone: A junction boundary mismatches the germline segment, possibly from a read error. This rearrangement joins TRBV30 to TRBJ1-3; a weak D match, TRBD1 (5 bases). The CDR3 sequence is 15 residues long. The germline CDR1 and CDR2 sequences are GTSNPN and SVGIG (reference sequence). The CDR3 reads CDWSVAGTSGNTIYF. Written as DNA, the CDR3 is TGTGACTGGAGTGTAGCGGGGACCTCTGGAAACACCATATATTTT.

This sequence joins TRBV15 and TRBJ1-4, with 7 bases matching TRBD1. The CDR3 is 14 amino acids. J gave up 7 bases and V 7 bases, and 9 bases lay outside the gene matches. Germline V gene data show CDR1 as LNHNV and CDR2 as YYDKDF (reference sequence). CDR3 in DNA: TGTGCCACCAACCTTGACAGGGTGGGTGAAAAACTGTTTTTT. This sequence encodes CATNLDRVGEKLFF. The variable domain in full, completed from reference TRBV15 and TRBJ1-4, reads DAMVIQNPRYQVTQFGKPVTLSCSQTLNHNVMYWYQQKSSQAPKLLFHYYDKDFNNEADTPDNFQSRRPNTSFCFLDIRSPGLGDTAMYLCATNLDRVGEKLFFGSGTQLSVL.